The rows below give T cell receptor beta chains drawn from one sample of a study of radiation and T cells in renal cell carcinoma. Measured with immunoSEQ multiplex PCR; TCRdb has only the in-frame clones, and not every one. The table shows around 17,000 clones, with 58% occurring only once. Sequenced material: tumor tissue, taken from a patient whose treatment was nephrectomy without radiotherapy. These receptors all come from a man between 40 and 49 years old with renal cell carcinoma. CDR3s include the opening cysteine and the closing phenylalanine or tryptophan. Fields, in order: CDR3 protein, CDR3 DNA, clone size, J gene, D gene, V gene. A D gene is named only where the DNA matches it firmly. A clone size is listed for some rows: how often the clone was seen (once, few, many), or a class if it is expanded.

CASSLGTGEAFF | TGTGCCAGCAGTCTTGGGACAGGTGAAGCTTTCTTT | NA | TRBJ1-1 | TRBD1 | TRBV6-1
CASSGMGTNYGYTF | TGTGCCAGCAGCGGTATGGGTACTAACTATGGCTACACCTTC | NA | TRBJ1-2 | NA | TRBV9
CASRGDAAGNTIYF | TGTGCCAGCAGGGGGGACGCAGCTGGAAACACCATATATTTT | once | TRBJ1-3 | NA | TRBV2
CASSGGQGSYNEQFF | TGTGCCAGCAGCGGAGGACAGGGCTCCTACAATGAGCAGTTCTTC | few | TRBJ2-1 | TRBD1 | TRBV9
CASSDSSGGADTQYF | TGTGCCAGCAGTGACTCTAGCGGGGGGGCAGATACGCAGTATTTT | once | TRBJ2-3 | TRBD2 | TRBV6-4
CASSVRWASTEAFF | TGCGCCAGCAGCGTTAGATGGGCGTCGACTGAAGCTTTCTTT | NA | TRBJ1-1 | NA | TRBV5-1
CASSDSPPRNTIYF | TGTGCCAGCAGTGATTCCCCCCCACGAAACACCATATATTTT | NA | TRBJ1-3 | NA | TRBV25-1
CASQGFRTNEKLFF | TGTGCCAGCCAGGGTTTCAGGACTAATGAAAAACTGTTTTTT | NA | TRBJ1-4 | NA | TRBV2
CASSYLAGGSWYGYTF | TGTGCCAGCAGTTACTTGGCAGGGGGATCGTGGTATGGCTACACCTTC | few | TRBJ1-2 | TRBD1 | TRBV6-5
CASSIGLDQPQHF | TGTGCCAGTAGTATAGGACTAGATCAGCCCCAGCATTTT | NA | TRBJ1-5 | NA | TRBV19
CASSPRSDSYTDTQYF | TGTGCCAGCAGCCCACGATCGGACAGCTACACAGATACGCAGTATTTT | NA | TRBJ2-3 | NA | TRBV7-2
CASTPLESRGGYTF | TGCGCCAGCACCCCCCTGGAGTCTCGGGGAGGCTACACCTTC | few | TRBJ1-2 | NA | TRBV5-1
CASSLAGRGLDEQYF | TGTGCCAGCAGCTTGGCCGGCAGGGGGCTGGACGAGCAGTACTTC | NA | TRBJ2-7 | TRBD1 | TRBV5-6
CASSHTEARGYTF | TGTGCCAGCAGCCACACAGAGGCCCGGGGCTACACCTTC | few | TRBJ1-2 | NA | TRBV9
CASRKSSGNTIYF | TGTGCCAGCAGGAAAAGCTCTGGAAACACCATATATTTT | NA | TRBJ1-3 | NA | TRBV6-5
CASSPLAGGPDGELFF | TGTGCCAGCAGCCCCCTAGCGGGGGGGCCTGACGGGGAGCTGTTTTTT | NA | TRBJ2-2 | TRBD2 | TRBV14
CASSLGTGEAFF | TGTGCCAGCAGCTTAGGGACAGGAGAAGCTTTCTTT | medium-sized | TRBJ1-1 | TRBD1 | TRBV7-2
CASRDSSGNTIYF | TGTGCCAGCAGAGACAGTTCTGGAAACACCATATATTTT | NA | TRBJ1-3 | NA | TRBV6-5
CASSIEGGVNSPLHF | TGTGCCAGTAGTATAGAGGGGGGAGTGAATTCACCCCTCCACTTT | NA | TRBJ1-6 | NA | TRBV19
CASSHLFGGDSYEQYF | TGCGCCAGCAGCCACCTCTTTGGCGGGGACAGCTACGAGCAGTACTTC | NA | TRBJ2-7 | NA | TRBV4-1